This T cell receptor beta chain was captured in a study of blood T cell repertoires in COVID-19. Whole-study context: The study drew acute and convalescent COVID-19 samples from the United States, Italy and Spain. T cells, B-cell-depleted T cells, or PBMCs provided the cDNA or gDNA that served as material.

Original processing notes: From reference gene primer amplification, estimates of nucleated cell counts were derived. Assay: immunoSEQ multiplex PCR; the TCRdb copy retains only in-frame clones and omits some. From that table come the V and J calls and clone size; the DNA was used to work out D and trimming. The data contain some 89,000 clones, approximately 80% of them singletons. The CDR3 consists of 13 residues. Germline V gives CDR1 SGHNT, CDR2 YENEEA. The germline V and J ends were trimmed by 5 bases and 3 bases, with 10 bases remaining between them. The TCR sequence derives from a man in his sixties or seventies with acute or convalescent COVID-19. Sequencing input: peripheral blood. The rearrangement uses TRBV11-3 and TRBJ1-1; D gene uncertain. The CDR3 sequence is CASSQRRDTEAFF. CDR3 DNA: TGTGCCAGCAGCCAACGACGGGACACTGAAGCTTTCTTT.